A single T cell receptor beta chain is shown here with its context. Its cognate antigen is unknown. This specimen comes from a study of cytomegalovirus exposure and HLA in healthy donors. Whole-study findings and limits: Immune exposure information available was restricted to CMV serostatus. The authors assumed roughly uniform sequencing depth across donors for presence/absence analyses. One later analysis reportedly identified an Asian-associated ancestry cluster that showed fewer N-insertions than the roughly 670-donor mean.

Use of 60 Vbeta and 13 Jbeta primers characterized the PCR. Measured with immunoSEQ multiplex PCR; TCRdb has only the in-frame clones, and not every one. The table records over 45,000 clones, around 82% of them present only once. CDR1 and CDR2 (germline): SNHLY, FYNNEI. There are 15 residues in the CDR3. The V gene lost 2 bases and the J gene lost 5 bases, with 13 bases spanning the gap. The receptor was isolated from a boy aged 5-17 years in good health and CMV-seropositive. Sequenced sample: PBMCs. The rearrangement uses TRBV2 and TRBJ1-5, with D perhaps matching TRBD1 (5 bases). The CDR3, as DNA: TGTGCCAGCAGTGAAATGGCTGGGACTTATCAGCCCCAGCATTTT. It specifies CASSEMAGTYQPQHF.